Listed below are T cell receptor beta chains from one sample, sequenced in a study of T cells in tuberculosis. This table comes from immunoSEQ multiplex PCR, and its TCRdb copy is limited to in-frame clones, with some not included. This sample yields about 58,000 clones, of which nearly 90% are seen a single time; roughly 22% belongs to the top ten. Specimen: CD1b-GMM tetramer-negative cells sorted from PBMCs. Receptors originate from an adult woman with latent tuberculosis. CDR3s leave out the opening cysteine and the closing phenylalanine or tryptophan.

cdr3_length	v_call	cdr3_aa
14	TRBV6-6	ASSYGAEPRNYGYT
13	TRBV7-3	ASSPQAGPTYEQY
13	TRBV28	ASSSYPTGNYGYT
14	TRBV7-8	ASSSSRGPGINEQF
11	TRBV5-4	ASSLAGNNEQF
12	TRBV9	ASSVGDRSYGYT
13	TRBV6-1	ASSWKTGSNQPQH
13	TRBV27	ASRVKGTGSSEQY
10	TRBV28	ASSLSGDGYT
12	TRBV28	ASSFTSNYNEQF
13	TRBV19	ASSSPGQGLYEQY
14	TRBV5-6	ASSLWEGRGQDEQY
12	TRBV5-1	ASRLQDRGVGYT
14	TRBV29-1	SAENRTGSGDSPLH
14	TRBV30	AYARDRGLLNTEAF
11	TRBV2	ASWTEGNYGYT
12	TRBV27	ASSPLDRNTEAF
10	TRBV30	AWSRSTDTQY
11	TRBV2	ASSEGQASHYT
11	TRBV30	AWGRQENTEAF
15	TRBV14	ASSQAGSGRMTDTQY
13	TRBV19	ASSSGTSGINEQY
12	TRBV28	ASSLSQRFEKLF
13	TRBV15	ATSRDRVSGLEQF
13	TRBV27	ASSYWGQRETEAF
13	TRBV5-4	ATKTGGTGANVLT
12	TRBV5-4	ASSLVAGRDEQY
11	TRBV7-7	ASSLEPTDTQY
14	TRBV4-3	ASSQDSSSGYNEQF
11	TRBV30	AWRRGSTYEQY
10	TRBV7-9	ASSFMREKLF
14	TRBV7-3	ASSPQDRPNTGELF
13	TRBV5-1	ASSDTSGGTDTQY
14	TRBV5-6	ASSLGDRSTNEKLF
14	TRBV27	ASSSVATGLIYEQY
13	TRBV7-3	ASSLMSQGPYEQY
13	TRBV5-1	ASSLLGSSYNEQF